The next 7 T cell receptor beta chains were all read from a single sample in a study of identical twins. A single record per CDR3 protein comes from TCRdb applying MiXCR to the 5' RACE reads. The data show a few hundred thousand distinct CDR3 sequences, 9.6% seen once. The same data also went into a second study, on yellow fever vaccine responses in identical twins.

The sample was PBMCs. The receptors come from a young woman in good health.

The CDR3 is CASSLDAGAGTQYF. CDR3 sequence (DNA): TGTGCCAGCAGCTTAGATGCGGGGGCAGGGACCCAGTACTTC. This chain uses TRBV7-2 with TRBJ2-5; D is possibly TRBD2 (7 bases). The CDR3 runs to 14 residues. Germline V gene data show CDR1 as SGHTA and CDR2 as FQGNSA. The V gene lost 1 base and the J gene lost 7 bases, with 13 bases spanning the gap.

This clonotype was recorded a few times. The V and J genes are TRBV6-1 and TRBJ2-5; TRBD2 aligns across 14 bases. J was trimmed by 5 bases and V by 8 bases; bases with no gene match: 13. CDR1 is MNHNS and CDR2 is SASEGT in the germline V gene. The CDR3 spans 17 residues. In nucleotides, the CDR3 is TGTGCCAGCGGGACTAGCGGGGGAAACTTCATGGGGGAGACCCAGTACTTC. Translated, it gives CASGTSGGNFMGETQYF.

This chain connects TRBV4-1 to TRBJ2-1; 11 nucleotides align to TRBD2. Germline V gene sequence: CDR1 MGHRA, CDR2 YSYEKL. The V segment lost 4 bases and the J segment 0 bases; nucleotides outside the gene matches: 5. This CDR3 spans 17 amino acids. Here the CDR3 reads CASSLTSGGFSYNEQFF. The CDR3 coding sequence is TGCGCCAGCAGCCTAACTAGCGGGGGTTTCTCCTACAATGAGCAGTTCTTC.

This clonotype was observed a few times. The chain is built from TRBV4-1 and TRBJ2-7, with 8 bases aligning to TRBD2. The germline V gene has CDR1 MGHRA and CDR2 YSYEKL. The length of the CDR3 is 15 residues. With 4 bases clipped from V and 6 bases from J, the junction kept 11 bases outside the gene matches. In DNA form, the CDR3 reads TGCGCCAGCAGCCTCACTAGCGGCCCCGAGCGCGAGCAGTACTTC. This codes for CASSLTSGPEREQYF.

CDR3 coding DNA: TGTGCCACCAGTGATCCGCGGGTAGCGGGACAGGACGCCTACGAGCAGTACTTC. Translated, it gives CATSDPRVAGQDAYEQYF. V is TRBV24-1 and J is TRBJ2-7; TRBD1 or TRBD2 may be the D gene (8 bases each). The CDR3 consists of 18 residues. The V and J ends lost 3 bases and 2 bases respectively, with 22 bases between them. The V gene's germline CDR1 is KGHDR and CDR2 SFDVKD.

Many counts were recorded for this clonotype. This chain uses TRBV6-5 with TRBJ1-1; the match to TRBD1 covers 12 bases. V lost 2 bases and J lost 5; bases outside the gene matches: 3. The CDR3 has 15 amino acids. The germline V gene has CDR1 MNHEY and CDR2 SVGAGI. CDR3 region: CASSYGTGGSTEAFF. The CDR3 nucleotides read TGTGCCAGCAGTTACGGGACAGGGGGCTCGACTGAAGCTTTCTTT.

This clonotype was counted at least ten times. J is TRBJ1-5 and V is TRBV20-1; 10 bases are a match to TRBD1. Per the germline V gene, CDR1 is DFQATT and CDR2 is SNEGSKA (reference sequence). CDR3 length: 17 amino acids. V shed 3 bases and J 0 bases; nucleotides not matched to a gene: 8. The CDR3 region is CSASYGTGVYSNQPQHF. In nucleotides, the CDR3 is TGCAGTGCTAGTTACGGGACAGGGGTTTATAGCAATCAGCCCCAGCATTTT.